The 26 T cell receptor beta chains below all came from one sample that was sequenced in a study of vaccination effects on CD4 cells after COVID-19. For these receptors, no antigen is known. Using immunoSEQ multiplex PCR, the repertoire was profiled, and TCRdb retains in-frame clones only, with some absent. The profile shows about 73,000 clones, roughly 74% of them singletons. Using viral peptide pools, the ViraFEST assay grew out antigen-specific CD4+ T cells prior to sequencing. Having been cultured for 9 to 11 days, the cells underwent CD4+ T cell isolation. Having tested negative for nucleocapsid antibodies, the vaccine recipients showed no prior SARS-CoV-2 infection. The sample here was CD4+ T cells from PBMCs cultured with HCoV-NL63 spike peptides, taken before COVID-19 vaccination. The source is a human donor who received a COVID-19 vaccine.

In DNA form, the CDR3 reads TGTGCCAGCAGCCCCAGGGGGCAAAGCTATGGCTACACCTTC. Protein: CASSPRGQSYGYTF. The chain carries TRBV7-8 and TRBJ1-2; TRBD1 agrees at 8 bases. V lost 5 bases, J lost 4 bases, and 6 bases stayed unmatched. Germline V gene data show CDR1 as SGHVS and CDR2 as FQNEAQ. This CDR3 is 14 amino acids long. Together with reference TRBV7-8 and TRBJ1-2, the CDR3 gives the full variable domain: GAGVSQSPRYKVAKRGQDVALRCDPISGHVSLFWYQQALGQGPEFLTYFQNEAQLDKSGLPSDRFFAERPEGSVSTLKIQRTQQEDSAVYLCASSPRGQSYGYTFGSGTRLTVV.

The chain joins TRBV6-5 to TRBJ1-4; D is unresolved. V was trimmed by 6 bases and J by 5 bases, leaving 13 bases between them. Germline V gene lookup returns CDR1 MNHEY and CDR2 SVGAGI. The CDR3 totals 14 residues. CDR3 residues: CASRDEGWNEKLFF. The CDR3 bases are TGTGCCAGCAGGGATGAAGGGTGGAATGAAAAACTGTTTTTT.

The chain combines TRBV5-1 with TRBJ1-2, with D perhaps TRBD1 (6 bases). The germline V gene has CDR1 SGHRS and CDR2 YFSETQ. This CDR3 spans 14 amino acids. V was trimmed by 0 bases and J by 8 bases, leaving 14 bases between them. The CDR3 here is CASSLEARGLGYTF. Here the CDR3 DNA reads TGCGCCAGCAGCTTGGAGGCCAGGGGCCTAGGCTACACCTTC.

This rearrangement joins TRBV6-5 to TRBJ1-1, with D possibly TRBD1 on 6 matching bases. Trimming pared 6 bases from V and 1 base from J, leaving 12 bases between. Germline lookup yields CDR1 MNHEY and CDR2 SVGAGI. The CDR3 has 14 residues. In DNA form, the CDR3 reads TGTGCCAGCAGACCCGGGGGGGCGAACACTGAAGCTTTCTTT. Translation: CASRPGGANTEAFF.

This clone was counted a few times. The rearrangement links TRBV7-2 to TRBJ1-2; the D is unclear. There are 17 residues in the CDR3. Germline-derived CDR1 and CDR2 are SGHTA and FQGNSA. Trimming removed 5 bases at V and 0 bases at J, with 19 bases between. The CDR3 bases are TGTGCCAGCAGCCCAGCCCCCGGAGTTCTAGCTAACTATGGCTACACCTTC. Residues: CASSPAPGVLANYGYTF.

This chain connects TRBV10-3 to TRBJ2-2, with D hard to call. The V and J ends lost 1 base and 6 bases respectively, with 6 bases between them. The CDR3 has 13 amino acids. CDR1 is ENHRY, CDR2 SYGVKD, per germline. Here the CDR3 reads CAISELAPGELFF. CDR3 DNA: TGTGCCATCAGTGAGTTGGCGCCCGGGGAGCTGTTTTTT.

V usage is TRBV5-1 and J usage is TRBJ1-3, with 11 nucleotides matching TRBD1. The ends lost 0 bases at V and 2 bases at J; junction bases unmatched: 13. Germline V gene data show CDR1 as SGHRS and CDR2 as YFSETQ. The CDR3 is 20 residues long. CDR3 DNA sequence: TGCGCCAGCAGCTTGGTTGCCTTAGCCGGGACAGGGGGTGCTGGAAACACCATATATTTT. It specifies CASSLVALAGTGGAGNTIYF.

The V and J genes are TRBV2 and TRBJ1-5; D might be TRBD1 (5 bases). The CDR3 runs 16 residues. CDR1 is SNHLY, CDR2 FYNNEI, per germline. Between the trimmed V and J ends, which lost 5 bases and 3 bases, there was a span of 17 bases. CDR3 loop: CASSPRPGHSNQPQHF. As DNA, the CDR3 is TGTGCCAGCAGTCCACGCCCGGGGCACTCCAATCAGCCCCAGCATTTT.

The rearrangement links TRBV28 to TRBJ1-1; D gene unclear. The CDR3 extends over 14 amino acids. Trimming pared 1 base from V and 3 bases from J, leaving 9 bases between. The V gene's germline CDR1 is MDHEN and CDR2 SYDVKM. The CDR3 DNA reads as TGTGCCAGCAGTTTATTGGCTGTGTACACTGAAGCTTTCTTT. Translated: CASSLLAVYTEAFF.

V gene TRBV2 combines with J gene TRBJ2-1; the match to TRBD1 covers 7 bases. The CDR3 runs to 14 residues. V gave up 6 bases and J gave up 5 bases; unmatched junction bases: 7. Germline V lookup: CDR1 SNHLY, CDR2 FYNNEI. The CDR3 nucleotides are TGTGCCAGCAGGGTCCGGACAGGTAACAATGAGCAGTTCTTC. This codes for CASRVRTGNNEQFF.

The rearrangement links TRBV24-1 to TRBJ2-3, with 9 bases lining up with TRBD1. V lost 7 bases to trimming and J lost 0 bases; unmatched junction nucleotides: 1. The length of the CDR3 is 14 residues. Germline-derived CDR1 and CDR2 are KGHDR and SFDVKD. CDR3: CATSGQGSTDTQYF. The CDR3 DNA sequence: TGTGCCACCAGCGGACAGGGGAGCACAGATACGCAGTATTTT.

V and J are TRBV28 and TRBJ1-1, with 11 bases identical to TRBD1. The CDR3 consists of 15 residues. Germline CDR1 and CDR2: MDHEN and SYDVKM. Trimming cost V 4 bases and J 5 bases; bases outside gene matches: 6. The CDR3 is CASSSIGQGATEAFF. DNA of the CDR3: TGTGCCAGCAGTTCGATTGGACAGGGGGCGACTGAAGCTTTCTTT.

This chain uses TRBV27 with TRBJ1-4, with 7 bases fitting TRBD1. This CDR3 contains 16 residues. The J segment lost 0 bases and the V segment lost 6 bases, leaving 7 bases of the junction unmatched. The germline CDR1 and CDR2 sequences are MNHEY and SMNVEV (reference sequence). The CDR3 bases are TGTGCCAGCAGAGGACAGGCGCTTGCAACTAATGAAAAACTGTTTTTT. Residues: CASRGQALATNEKLFF.

V is TRBV30 and J is TRBJ1-6, with a possible D match to TRBD1 (6 bases). The CDR3 sequence is 15 residues long. Trimming took 1 base from V and 5 from J, leaving 12 bases between them. Germline assignment: CDR1 GTSNPN and CDR2 SVGIG (reference sequence). CDR3 loop: CAWSASGANNSPLHF. In DNA, the CDR3 is TGTGCCTGGAGTGCCTCAGGGGCTAATAATTCACCCCTCCACTTT.

Comments on this clone: The same CDR3 arises from other DNA sequences in this sample as well. This rearrangement joins TRBV12-3 or TRBV12-4 to TRBJ2-5, with unresolved D. CDR3 length: 11 residues. V lost 3 bases and J 4 bases, leaving 3 bases between the germline ends. As DNA, the CDR3 is TGTGCCAGCAGTTTCAGAGAGACCCAGTACTTC. Translation: CASSFRETQYF.

The J gene is TRBJ2-2, the V gene TRBV18, with a possible D match to TRBD1 (6 bases). This CDR3 is 16 amino acids long. Germline V CDR1 and CDR2: KGHSH, LQKENI. V lost 1 base to trimming and J lost 0 bases, with 9 bases between them. This CDR3 reads CASSPRQVTNTGELFF. As DNA, the CDR3 is TGTGCCAGCTCACCACGACAGGTGACGAACACCGGGGAGCTGTTTTTT.

This chain joins TRBV27 and TRBJ1-2; possibly TRBD1 for D (5 bases). Germline CDR1 is MNHEY and CDR2 is SMNVEV (reference sequence). V was trimmed by 2 bases and J by 7 bases, leaving 14 bases between them. This CDR3 is built from 14 residues. CDR3 region: CASSLQGPDLGYTF. Here the CDR3 DNA reads TGTGCCAGCAGTTTACAGGGCCCTGATCTTGGCTACACCTTC.

The chain employs TRBV7-9 and TRBJ2-4; possibly TRBD1 or TRBD2 for D (7 bases each). The CDR3 covers 14 residues. Germline V gives CDR1 SEHNR, CDR2 FQNEAQ (reference sequence). V lost 5 bases, J lost 8 bases, and 16 bases lay in between. The CDR3 reads CASSVRSGGDIQYF. The CDR3 DNA sequence: TGTGCCAGCAGCGTAAGGTCAGGGGGGGACATTCAGTACTTC.

The V gene is TRBV15, the J gene TRBJ1-5, with a possible D match to TRBD1 (5 bases). Trimming took 0 bases from V and 0 from J, leaving 15 bases between them. The CDR3 runs 18 residues. CDR1 and CDR2 (germline): LNHNV, YYDKDF (reference sequence). CDR3 region: CATSRDKTDRYSNQPQHF. The CDR3, as DNA: TGTGCCACCAGCAGAGATAAGACAGATAGATATAGCAATCAGCCCCAGCATTTT.

V is TRBV18 and J is TRBJ1-4; TRBD1 aligns across 8 bases. This CDR3 has 14 amino acids. Germline assignment: CDR1 KGHSH and CDR2 LQKENI. Unmatched junction bases numbered 6, after V lost 2 bases and J lost 10 bases. The CDR3 DNA reads TGTGCCAGCTCACCAACAGGGGGTAAGGGAAAACTGTTTTTT. Translation gives CASSPTGGKGKLFF.

The chain employs TRBV7-2 and TRBJ2-3, with 15 bases aligning to TRBD2. V was clipped by 5 bases and J by 6 bases; unmatched bases: 12. The CDR3 extends over 18 amino acids. CDR1 and CDR2 from the germline V gene are SGHTA and FQGNSA. This CDR3 reads CASSPRTSGGAVPDTQYF. CDR3 in DNA: TGTGCCAGCAGCCCCCGGACTAGCGGGGGGGCCGTTCCCGATACGCAGTATTTT.

The chain employs TRBV2 and TRBJ2-7; D is perhaps TRBD2 (7 bases). Germline assignment: CDR1 SNHLY and CDR2 FYNNEI. The CDR3 has 12 amino acids. The V end was cut by 5 bases, the J end by 7 bases, with 12 bases between. CDR3 coding DNA: TGTGCCAGCAGTCCACAGGGAGGGGAGCAGTACGTC. Translating it yields CASSPQGGEQYV.

The table lists this clone with a few counts. This rearrangement joins TRBV3-1 (or the pseudogene TRBV3-2) to TRBJ2-1; D gene unclear. The CDR3 covers 14 residues. Trimming stripped 0 bases from V and 4 bases from J, with 7 bases between. Per germline, CDR1 LGHDT and CDR2 YNNKEL (reference sequence). The CDR3 DNA reads TGTGCCAGCAGCCAAGACGCCAGATACAATGAGCAGTTCTTC. Translated: CASSQDARYNEQFF.

The genes are TRBV9 and TRBJ2-2; unclear D gene. Looked up from germline, CDR1 is SGDLS and CDR2 is YYNGEE. CDR3 length: 16 amino acids. Trimming took off 1 base at V and 0 bases at J, with 10 bases between the two ends. The CDR3 is CASSVKVETNTGELFF. The CDR3 coding sequence is TGTGCCAGCAGCGTAAAGGTCGAGACGAACACCGGGGAGCTGTTTTTT.

In nucleotides, the CDR3 is TGTGCCAGCAGCCACGACCCCCTGGGGAGTAATGAAAAACTGTTTTTT. Its protein is CASSHDPLGSNEKLFF. The genes are TRBV3-1 (or the pseudogene TRBV3-2) and TRBJ1-4, with unresolved D. The CDR3 sequence is 16 residues long. Germline CDR1 and CDR2: LGHDT and YNNKEL (reference sequence). V lost 3 bases and J 4 bases, leaving 15 bases between the germline ends.

J is TRBJ1-5 and V is TRBV27; no clear D. The V gene lost 0 bases and the J gene lost 4 bases, with 10 bases spanning the gap. CDR3 length equals 15 residues. Germline V CDR1 and CDR2: MNHEY, SMNVEV (reference sequence). CDR3 residues: CASSLSMGINQPQHF. For the CDR3, the DNA is TGTGCCAGCAGTTTATCGATGGGGATTAATCAGCCCCAGCATTTT.